This entry concerns a single TCR beta chain. As yet, its antigen is unknown. V was cut by 0 bases and J by 2 bases, with 9 bases left in between. Looked up from germline, CDR1 is SGDLS and CDR2 is YYNGEE. The CDR3 extends over 14 amino acids. The record originates from a study of post-analysis software for immune sequencing data. Study summary: Clinical courses comprised relapsing-remitting, secondary progressive and progressive-relapsing multiple sclerosis. General study results and limits: Comparison of patients with controls showed a handful of TRBV segments more frequent in patients, TRBV5-6, TRBV5-1 and TRBV20-1 among them. F measure grouped same-batch samples tightly together. For normalized Chao1 diversity, multiple sclerosis patients scored significantly lower than controls did.

The library was made from cDNA and included unique molecular identifiers. Approximately 500,000 cDNA molecules were obtained from roughly 1 to 10 million T cells. Via MiXCR, TCRdb re-called the PCR reads, giving one row per CDR3 protein. The repertoire holds 350,000 to 450,000 distinct CDR3 sequences, approximately 33% seen once, with 10% to 15% in the top ten. This clonotype was obtained from a girl aged 10 to 17 with multiple sclerosis. This sequence joins TRBV9 and TRBJ2-7; D perhaps matches TRBD1 (5 bases). The sample consisted of blood. The CDR3 loop is CASSVEGLTYEQYF. The CDR3 DNA follows: TGTGCCAGCAGCGTAGAGGGGTTAACCTACGAGCAGTACTTC.